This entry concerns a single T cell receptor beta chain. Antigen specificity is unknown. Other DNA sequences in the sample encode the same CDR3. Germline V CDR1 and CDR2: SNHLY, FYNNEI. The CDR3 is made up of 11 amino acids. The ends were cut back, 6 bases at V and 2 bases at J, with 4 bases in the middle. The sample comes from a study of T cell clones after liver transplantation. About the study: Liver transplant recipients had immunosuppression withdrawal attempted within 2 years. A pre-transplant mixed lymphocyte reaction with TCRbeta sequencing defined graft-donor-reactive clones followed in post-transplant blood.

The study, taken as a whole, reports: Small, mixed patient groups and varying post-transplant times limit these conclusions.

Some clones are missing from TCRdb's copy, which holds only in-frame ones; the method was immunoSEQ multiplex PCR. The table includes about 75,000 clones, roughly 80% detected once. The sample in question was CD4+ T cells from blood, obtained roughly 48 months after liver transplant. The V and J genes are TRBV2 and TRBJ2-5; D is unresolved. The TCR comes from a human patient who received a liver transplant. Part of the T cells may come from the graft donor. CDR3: CASRGQETQYF. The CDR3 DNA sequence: TGTGCCAGCAGAGGGCAAGAGACCCAGTACTTC. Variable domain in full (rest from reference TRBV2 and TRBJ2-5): EPEVTQTPSHQVTQMGQEVILRCVPISNHLYFYWYRQILGQKVEFLVSFYNNEISEKSEIFDDQFSVERPDGSNFTLKIRSTKLEDSAMYFCASRGQETQYFGPGTRLLVL.